This entry concerns a single T cell receptor beta chain. Time point indicated: patch test 2, 6 weeks after DPC sensitization. Regarding treatment: therapeutic diphenylcyclopropenone sensitization with weekly scalp DPC. This entry is derived from a study of human T cells and chemical hapten exposure. Using its own MiXCR run on the RACE reads, TCRdb lists one record per CDR3 protein. The sample shows tens of thousands of distinct CDR3 sequences, approximately 10% of them seen only once. This sequence was found in a man aged 18 to 29 with alopecia areata. Some clones in this sample may be carry-over from other donors' samples. The starting material was whole blood, obtained in connection with sensitization to the hapten diphenylcyclopropenone (DPC).

CDR3 coding DNA: TGCAGCGTTGAAGTCACCGATACGCAGTATTTT. It is translated as CSVEVTDTQYF. The V and J genes are TRBV29-1 and TRBJ2-3; D unresolved. Germline CDR1 and CDR2: SQVTM and ANQGSEA. CDR3 length: 11 residues. Trimming pared 1 base from V and 6 bases from J, leaving 5 bases between.